These 20 T cell receptor beta chains were all obtained from the same sample, sequenced in a study of blood T cell repertoires in COVID-19. Generated by immunoSEQ multiplex PCR, the TCRdb table keeps only in-frame clones and is missing some. The data contain hundreds of thousands of clones, roughly 88% of them singletons. Sequenced sample: peripheral blood. The receptors come from a man older than 75 with acute or convalescent COVID-19.

The V gene is TRBV28, the J gene TRBJ1-6; TRBD1 is a possible D gene (6 bases). The V and J ends lost 5 bases and 0 bases respectively, with 8 bases between them. Germline lookup yields CDR1 MDHEN and CDR2 SYDVKM. The length of the CDR3 is 15 residues. As DNA, the CDR3 is TGTGCCAGCAGTACAGGGAGCTCCTATAATTCACCCCTCCACTTT. It is translated as CASSTGSSYNSPLHF.

V is TRBV7-3 and J is TRBJ2-7; 9 nucleotides line up with TRBD1. Germline V gives CDR1 SGHTA, CDR2 FQGTGA. Germline trimming cut 2 bases from V and 6 bases from J; bases unmatched to any gene: 5. This CDR3 has 14 residues. CDR3 coding DNA: TGTGCCAGCAGCTTACGGGGACAGGGAGGCGAGCAGTACTTC. Translated: CASSLRGQGGEQYF.

J is TRBJ1-4 and V is TRBV5-8; unclear D gene. The CDR3 totals 12 residues. Trimming pared 2 bases from V and 8 bases from J, leaving 7 bases between. The germline CDR1 and CDR2 sequences are SGHTS and YDEGEE. CDR3 coding DNA: TGTGCCAGCAGCTTACGAGGGGAAAAACTGTTTTTT. This translates into CASSLRGEKLFF.

This chain connects TRBV6-2 or TRBV6-3 to TRBJ1-2; D is ambiguous. Germline values: CDR1 MNHEY, CDR2 SVGEGT. Trimming pared 0 bases from V and 4 bases from J, leaving 9 bases between. This CDR3 is built from 14 residues. CDR3 in amino acids: CASSYSRHSYGYTF. The CDR3 DNA follows: TGTGCCAGCAGTTACTCGAGACACAGCTATGGCTACACCTTC.

The chain combines TRBV7-8 with TRBJ2-1; 7 bases are shared with TRBD1. Per the germline V gene, CDR1 is SGHVS and CDR2 is FQNEAQ. V gave up 2 bases and J gave up 5 bases; unmatched junction bases: 3. The CDR3 spans 14 residues. CDR3 in amino acids: CASSLPGQHNEQFF. The CDR3 DNA follows: TGTGCCAGCAGCTTACCGGGACAGCACAATGAGCAGTTCTTC.

The V call is TRBV3-1 (or the pseudogene TRBV3-2), the J call TRBJ1-3; no firm D call. Germline assignment: CDR1 LGHDT and CDR2 YNNKEL (reference sequence). The V end lost 6 bases, the J end lost 4 bases, and 16 bases lay between the germline ends. The CDR3 loop spans 15 amino acids. DNA for the CDR3: TGTGCCAGCAGGGGAGGTTTTCGGCTCGGAAACACCATATATTTT. Translated, it gives CASRGGFRLGNTIYF.

In its sample, this clone was seen a few times. The rearrangement uses TRBV5-6 and TRBJ1-2; 7 nucleotides line up with TRBD1. The CDR3 length is 14 residues. J lost 8 bases, V lost 4 bases, and 11 bases had no gene match. Germline CDR1 is SGHDT and CDR2 is YYEEEE. The CDR3 nucleotides read TGTGCCAGCAGCACCGGGACAGCTCTAGGGGGCTACACCTTC. It yields the protein CASSTGTALGGYTF. Full variable domain (missing parts from reference TRBV5-6 and TRBJ1-2): DAGVTQSPTHLIKTRGQQVTLRCSPKSGHDTVSWYQQALGQGPQFIFQYYEEEERQRGNFPDRFSGHQFPNYSSELNVNALLLGDSALYLCASSTGTALGGYTFGSGTRLTVV.

The chain links TRBV19 to TRBJ1-6; 8 positions agree with TRBD1. With 3 bases clipped from V and 6 bases from J, the junction kept 7 bases outside the gene matches. CDR3 size: 16 residues. Looked up from germline, CDR1 is LNHDA and CDR2 is SQIVND (reference sequence). The CDR3 nucleotides read TGTGCCAGTAGTATCGGTCAGGGGGCGCGTAATTCACCCCTCCACTTT. This sequence encodes CASSIGQGARNSPLHF.

In DNA, the CDR3 is TGTGCCAGCAGCACCATCGGACAGGGGGACGAAAAACTGTTTTTT. This gives the protein CASSTIGQGDEKLFF. This chain uses TRBV28 with TRBJ1-4; 10 bases fit TRBD1. The CDR3 length is 15 residues. With V trimmed by 6 bases and J by 8 bases, 9 bases remained unmatched. Looked up from germline, CDR1 is MDHEN and CDR2 is SYDVKM.

CDR3 nucleotide sequence: TGTGCCAGCAGCCGAGCGGGGGAGGCCTACGAGCAGTACTTC. Amino acid sequence: CASSRAGEAYEQYF. The V gene is TRBV3-1 (or the pseudogene TRBV3-2), the J gene TRBJ2-7, with 8 bases identical to TRBD2. This CDR3 spans 14 amino acids. Germline V lookup: CDR1 LGHDT, CDR2 YNNKEL (reference sequence). J was trimmed by 2 bases and V by 4 bases; bases with no gene match: 4.

The chain is built from TRBV4-2 and TRBJ2-5; 10 nucleotides line up with TRBD1. With V trimmed by 0 bases and J by 4 bases, 5 bases remained unmatched. Germline CDR1 is LGHNA and CDR2 is YNFKEQ. The CDR3 runs to 16 residues. CDR3 in DNA: TGTGCCAGCAGCCAAGAAGGGACAGGGGCAGGAGAGACCCAGTACTTC. Protein sequence: CASSQEGTGAGETQYF.

This chain uses TRBV29-1 with TRBJ1-1; a weak D match, TRBD1 (6 bases). V was shortened by 4 bases and J by 6 bases, with 6 bases between the two germline ends. Germline assignment: CDR1 SQVTM and CDR2 ANQGSEA. CDR3 length equals 10 residues. The CDR3 spells CSVGQAEAFF. The CDR3 DNA follows: TGCAGCGTTGGACAGGCTGAAGCTTTCTTT.

This chain connects TRBV19 to TRBJ2-1; 8 positions agree with TRBD2. Trimming at V came to 0 bases and at J to 4 bases, leaving 8 bases not matched to a gene. The V gene's germline CDR1 is LNHDA and CDR2 SQIVND (reference sequence). This CDR3 comprises 17 residues. CDR3 sequence: CASSIDRRRGEYNEQFF. The CDR3 DNA sequence: TGTGCCAGTAGTATAGACCGAAGGCGGGGGGAATACAATGAGCAGTTCTTC.

This chain joins TRBV9 and TRBJ2-5; 7 bases are shared with TRBD2. The CDR3 spans 16 residues. V lost 1 base to trimming and J lost 1 base; unmatched junction nucleotides: 7. The germline V gene encodes CDR1 SGDLS and CDR2 YYNGEE. The CDR3 coding sequence is TGTGCCAGCAGCGTAAGGGCGGGAGAGACCCAAGAGACCCAGTACTTC. Amino acids: CASSVRAGETQETQYF.

The genes are TRBV9 and TRBJ2-2; D is unclear. V was pared by 0 bases and J by 0 bases, with 3 bases between. Germline V gene lookup returns CDR1 SGDLS and CDR2 YYNGEE. The CDR3 is 14 residues long. The CDR3 is CASSVAANTGELFF. CDR3 sequence (DNA): TGTGCCAGCAGCGTAGCGGCGAACACCGGGGAGCTGTTTTTT.

This chain joins TRBV7-2 and TRBJ1-5; D is undetermined. The CDR3 runs to 12 residues. Germline V gene lookup returns CDR1 SGHTA and CDR2 FQGNSA. Deletions cut 5 bases from V and 4 bases from J, with 6 bases between. CDR3 sequence reads: CASSPVNQPQHF. In DNA form, the CDR3 reads TGTGCCAGCAGCCCGGTGAATCAGCCCCAGCATTTT.

The chain employs TRBV19 and TRBJ2-6, with D hard to call. Germline CDR1 and CDR2: LNHDA and SQIVND (reference sequence). This CDR3 is 14 amino acids long. Trimming pared 6 bases from V and 0 bases from J, leaving 6 bases between. The CDR3 sequence: CASRQSSGANVLTF. CDR3 nucleotide sequence: TGTGCCAGTAGACAGAGCTCTGGGGCCAACGTCCTGACTTTC.

V and J are TRBV5-1 and TRBJ1-1, with D perhaps TRBD1 (5 bases). The CDR3 has 15 amino acids. V was trimmed by 4 bases and J by 3 bases, leaving 16 bases between them. The germline V gene has CDR1 SGHRS and CDR2 YFSETQ. The DNA of the CDR3 is TGCGCCAGCAGCCCCACCGGGCTAGGGGACACTGAAGCTTTCTTT. Its translation: CASSPTGLGDTEAFF.

This clone was detected only once. This chain connects TRBV4-3 to TRBJ2-3; TRBD2 is a possible D gene (5 bases). CDR1 is LGHNA and CDR2 is YSLEER in the germline V gene. The CDR3 totals 13 residues. Trimming removed 5 bases from V and 3 bases from J, with 9 bases in between. The CDR3 protein is CASSRAVTDTQYF. The CDR3 DNA reads as TGCGCCAGCAGCAGAGCGGTTACAGATACGCAGTATTTT.

This chain connects TRBV27 to TRBJ1-3; no clear D. Germline CDR1 is MNHEY and CDR2 is SMNVEV (reference sequence). V lost 0 bases and J lost 3, with 3 bases in between. CDR3 length equals 13 residues. DNA of the CDR3: TGTGCCAGCAGTTTATCTCTTGGAAACACCATATATTTT. This gives the protein CASSLSLGNTIYF.